This TCR beta chain was observed in a study of blood T cell repertoires in COVID-19. About the research overall: T cells, B-cell-depleted T cells, or PBMCs supplied cDNA or gDNA.

Using immunoSEQ multiplex PCR, the repertoire was profiled, and TCRdb retains in-frame clones only, with some absent. The table records approximately 250,000 clones, around nine tenths of them present only once. Germline V gives CDR1 LGHDT, CDR2 YNNKEL (reference sequence). V shed 4 bases, J shed 1 base, and the junction held 5 bases outside the gene matches. The CDR3 spans 17 residues. Seattle patient enrollment occurred during active infection, with longitudinal follow-up thereafter. Sequencing input: peripheral blood. The rearrangement joins TRBV3-1 (or the pseudogene TRBV3-2) to TRBJ2-6, with 9 bases that match TRBD1. The clonotype comes from a woman aged 70 to 79 with COVID-19, enrolled during active disease. CDR3 DNA: TGTGCCAGCAGCCTTGGGACAGGGACATCTGGGGCCAACGTCCTGACTTTC. Protein sequence: CASSLGTGTSGANVLTF.